This T cell receptor (beta chain) was sequenced in a study of T-cell reconstitution after alpha-beta-depleted transplantation in children. Study conclusions and caveats: Reports say that about two months after transplant, the alpha-beta T cells came out of several hundred graft clones that had expanded. After transplant, high TCRbeta diversity at day 60 in some patients arose from surviving recipient T cells and thymic progenitors.

Library preparation (for TCRbeta) was performed with unique molecular identifiers. TCRdb reprocessed the PCR reads via MiXCR and lists one record per CDR3 protein. The sample comprises hundreds of thousands of distinct CDR3 sequences, roughly 14% of which are singletons, and 0.65% to 0.9% rests with the top ten. This clonotype turned up a few times. Its target is unknown. This CDR3 comprises 15 residues. The J segment lost 8 bases and the V segment lost 5 bases, leaving 9 bases of the junction unmatched. Germline V gives CDR1 SEHNR, CDR2 FQNEAQ (reference sequence). The sequence derives from a girl aged 2-9 years with congenital amegakaryocytic thrombocytopenia, due to receive a stem cell transplant. The V and J genes are TRBV7-9 and TRBJ2-1, with 10 positions matching TRBD2. Sequenced material: PBMCs, taken before TCRalphabeta/CD19-depleted stem cell transplant. The CDR3 coding sequence is TGTGCCAGCAGCCCACCGGCTAGCGGGAGTCATGAGCAGTTCTTC. This sequence encodes CASSPPASGSHEQFF.